This TCR beta chain came from a study of vaccination effects on CD4 cells after COVID-19. This clone was observed a single time. Its target is unknown. Findings and limits, study-wide: In the late period after vaccination, infection- and vaccine-induced clones contracted markedly.

When around 10 days of culture had elapsed, CD4+ T cells were isolated. Each person got two doses of an mRNA SARS-CoV-2 vaccine, BNT162b2 or mRNA-1273. In the cultures, half the medium was exchanged for IL-2 medium on days 3 and 7. After removal of 5 bases from V and 5 bases from J, the junction contained 12 bases not matched to a gene. Germline V gene sequence: CDR1 SGHTA, CDR2 FQGNSA. The CDR3 is 16 residues long. Libraries were prepared by immunoSEQ multiplex PCR; TCRdb keeps only in-frame clonotypes and omits some of them. The table lists about 73,000 clones, roughly 75% of them singletons. This clonotype originated in a human donor who received a COVID-19 vaccine. The V gene is TRBV7-2, the J gene TRBJ1-2, with TRBD1 matching 9 bases. This specimen consisted of CD4+ T cells from PBMCs cultured without peptide, obtained after COVID-19 vaccination. CDR3 amino acids: CASSIPGTGRGYGYTF. In DNA form, the CDR3 reads TGTGCCAGCAGCATACCCGGGACAGGGAGGGGTTATGGCTACACCTTC.